Below, 28 T cell receptor beta chains from the same sample are listed, as sequenced in a study of cytomegalovirus exposure and HLA in healthy donors. Primers included in the PCR were 60 Vbeta and 13 Jbeta primers. Only in-frame clones appear in the TCRdb table, and some are missing; sequencing was by immunoSEQ multiplex PCR. The sample gives about 110,000 clones, just under 75% of which show up once; less than 3.5% is in the top ten. What was sequenced was PBMCs. All receptors come from a man aged 50 or older in good health and CMV-seropositive.

J is TRBJ1-2 and V is TRBV18, with D tentatively TRBD1 (6 bases). The ends were cut back, 2 bases at V and 14 bases at J, with 21 bases in the middle. Germline V lookup: CDR1 KGHSH, CDR2 LQKENI. This CDR3 region has 14 residues. Here the CDR3 reads CASSPTSGDRPETF. For the CDR3, the DNA is TGTGCCAGCTCACCAACCTCAGGGGATCGCCCGGAGACCTTC.

The J gene is TRBJ2-3, the V gene TRBV4-1; the match to TRBD2 covers 9 bases. CDR3 size: 17 residues. With V trimmed by 4 bases and J by 4 bases, 12 bases remained unmatched. CDR1 is MGHRA, CDR2 YSYEKL, per germline. CDR3 residues: CASSLGGLAGNADTQYF. CDR3 coding DNA: TGCGCCAGCAGCCTGGGCGGGCTAGCGGGGAATGCAGATACGCAGTATTTT.

The genes are TRBV6-6 and TRBJ1-5, with 7 bases aligning to TRBD1. Germline CDR1 is MNHNY and CDR2 is SVGAGI (reference sequence). V lost 5 bases and J lost 4; bases outside the gene matches: 5. CDR3 size: 14 residues. The CDR3 sequence: CASSHDRVNQPQHF. The CDR3 region has the DNA TGTGCCAGCAGTCACGACAGGGTTAATCAGCCCCAGCATTTT.

The J gene is TRBJ1-5, the V gene TRBV4-1; D remains ambiguous. Germline V gene data show CDR1 as MGHRA and CDR2 as YSYEKL. CDR3 length: 13 residues. V dropped 2 bases and J dropped 7 bases, with 9 bases sitting between them. CDR3 DNA: TGCGCCAGCAGCCAAAGCGGCGGCCAGCCCCAGCATTTT. Encoded protein: CASSQSGGQPQHF.

The CDR3 is CASSLGAYEQFF. The CDR3 DNA reads as TGCGCCAGCAGCTTGGGGGCCTATGAGCAGTTCTTC. The chain has TRBV5-1 and TRBJ2-1, with no clear D. Trimming took off 0 bases at V and 8 bases at J, with 6 bases between the two ends. This CDR3 has 12 amino acids. Germline-derived CDR1 and CDR2 are SGHRS and YFSETQ. The full variable domain, completed using reference TRBV5-1 and TRBJ2-1, is KAGVTQTPRYLIKTRGQQVTLSCSPISGHRSVSWYQQTPGQGLQFLFEYFSETQRNKGNFPGRFSGRQFSNSRSEMNVSTLELGDSALYLCASSLGAYEQFFGPGTRLTVL.

This chain links TRBV9 with TRBJ1-2; 9 nucleotides align to TRBD1. V shed 0 bases, J shed 4 bases, and the junction held 4 bases outside the gene matches. The germline CDR1 and CDR2 sequences are SGDLS and YYNGEE. The CDR3 is 15 amino acids. CDR3: CASSVDGTGTYGYTF. CDR3 in DNA: TGTGCCAGCAGCGTAGATGGGACAGGGACCTATGGCTACACCTTC.

This clone was found a few times. Here the CDR3 DNA reads TGTGCCAGCAGGATAGGGACAGGGAGTTCACCCCTCCACTTT. Translating gives CASRIGTGSSPLHF. V and J are TRBV5-5 and TRBJ1-6, with 9 nucleotides matching TRBD1. V was pared by 5 bases and J by 9 bases, with 6 bases of the junction left unmatched. The CDR3 has 14 residues. The germline CDR1 and CDR2 sequences are SGHKS and YYEKEE (reference sequence).

V and J are TRBV6-5 and TRBJ2-3; no clear D. The V end was cut by 6 bases, the J end by 0 bases, with 7 bases between. The CDR3 has 13 amino acids. CDR1 is MNHEY and CDR2 is SVGAGI in the germline V gene. The CDR3 protein is CASRGPSTDTQYF. The CDR3 DNA reads TGTGCCAGCAGGGGCCCCAGCACAGATACGCAGTATTTT.

The chain employs TRBV29-1 and TRBJ1-1, with 9 bases that match TRBD1. The germline gives CDR1 SQVTM, CDR2 ANQGSEA. The CDR3 has 14 residues. After removal of 5 bases from V and 2 bases from J, the junction contained 6 bases not matched to a gene. Written as DNA, the CDR3 is TGCAGCGTTCCGGGACAGGGATTTAACACTGAAGCTTTCTTT. Protein product: CSVPGQGFNTEAFF.

This chain links TRBV21-1 with TRBJ2-7; TRBD2, the table's D call, was not compared with the DNA. TRBV21-1 is marked as a pseudogene. This CDR3 spans 20 amino acids. The CDR3 region is CASSKGEGLAGEHGVHEQYF. The CDR3 region has the DNA TGTGCCAGCAGCAAAGGGGAGGGACTAGCGGGAGAACATGGGGTACACGAGCAGTACTTC.

This clone was detected only a few times. The V gene is TRBV12-2, the J gene TRBJ2-4; the table's D gene call, TRBD2, was not cross checked with the DNA. TRBV12-2 is a pseudogene. This CDR3 is 17 amino acids long. In DNA, the CDR3 is TGTGCAAGTCGTCCCGGGACTAGCGGGGGAGCCAAAAACATTCAGTACTTC. It translates to CASRPGTSGGAKNIQYF.

With regard to this clone: A junction boundary mismatches the germline segment, possibly from a read error. This chain uses TRBV7-9 with TRBJ1-2; tentatively, D is TRBD1 (6 bases). Looked up from germline, CDR1 is SEHNR and CDR2 is FQNEAQ (reference sequence). This CDR3 is 16 amino acids long. The CDR3 nucleotides read TGTTCCAGCAGCCCAAGCACAAACAGGGTAGTCGGGGGCTACACCTTC. It is translated as CSSSPSTNRVVGGYTF.

This chain connects TRBV19 to TRBJ1-5; 9 positions match TRBD1. J was trimmed by 0 bases and V by 5 bases; bases with no gene match: 11. Per the germline V gene, CDR1 is LNHDA and CDR2 is SQIVND (reference sequence). The CDR3 is 18 amino acids. As DNA, the CDR3 is TGTGCCAGTAGTCGCCGAACCGGGACAGGGAATAGCAATCAGCCCCAGCATTTT. The encoded protein is CASSRRTGTGNSNQPQHF.

J is TRBJ1-2 and V is TRBV7-2; 8 nucleotides align to TRBD1. CDR1 and CDR2 from the germline V gene are SGHTA and FQGNSA. V shed 5 bases, J shed 6 bases, and the junction held 5 bases outside the gene matches. The CDR3 sequence is 13 residues long. The CDR3 protein is CASSPDRVNGYTF. The CDR3 coding sequence is TGTGCCAGCAGCCCGGACAGGGTTAATGGCTACACCTTC. The full variable domain, in which reference TRBV7-2 and TRBJ1-2 provide the parts outside the CDR3, is GAGVSQSPSNKVTEKGKDVELRCDPISGHTALYWYRQSLGQGLEFLIYFQGNSAPDKSGLPSDRFSAERTGGSVSTLTIQRTQQEDSAVYLCASSPDRVNGYTFGSGTRLTVV.

This clone was seen a few times. The V and J genes are TRBV4-1 and TRBJ2-5; 13 positions agree with TRBD2. V lost 0 bases and J lost 9; bases outside the gene matches: 10. Germline CDR1 MGHRA, CDR2 YSYEKL. The CDR3 sequence is 17 residues long. The CDR3, as DNA: TGCGCCAGCAGCCAAGAGTTGGCGACTAGCGGGGGGTGGTCCCAGTACTTC. Amino acid sequence: CASSQELATSGGWSQYF.

This chain connects TRBV7-3 to TRBJ2-5; D is uncertain. The CDR3 contains 13 residues. The V and J ends lost 1 base and 5 bases respectively, with 8 bases between them. The germline V gene encodes CDR1 SGHTA and CDR2 FQGTGA. The CDR3 region is CASSLRNGETQYF. The CDR3, as DNA: TGTGCCAGCAGCTTAAGGAACGGGGAGACCCAGTACTTC.

Here the CDR3 reads CASSLGLAGGPGETQYF. Written as DNA, the CDR3 is TGTGCCAGCAGCTTGGGTCTAGCGGGAGGGCCGGGTGAGACCCAGTACTTC. This sequence joins TRBV7-6 and TRBJ2-5; 12 nucleotides line up with TRBD2. CDR1 and CDR2 (germline): SGHVS, FNYEAQ. V was clipped by 3 bases and J by 5 bases; unmatched bases: 10. There are 17 residues in the CDR3.

The chain links TRBV10-2 to TRBJ2-1; TRBD2 might be the D (6 bases). The CDR3 is 14 residues long. In germline, CDR1 is WSHSY, CDR2 SAAADI. V lost 7 bases to trimming and J lost 0 bases, with 10 bases between them. The CDR3 here is CASIDGGSYNEQFF. CDR3 DNA sequence: TGCGCCAGCATAGACGGGGGCTCCTACAATGAGCAGTTCTTC.

Details on this clone: The sample carries other DNA sequences with the same CDR3. J is TRBJ1-5 and V is TRBV19; D perhaps matches TRBD1 (5 bases). Germline values: CDR1 LNHDA, CDR2 SQIVND (reference sequence). With 3 bases removed from V and 1 base from J, the gap between germline ends came to 13 bases. The CDR3 runs 16 residues. CDR3 nucleotides: TGTGCCAGTAGTATTGGTAACCCAGGGAGCAATCAGCCCCAGCATTTT. Translated: CASSIGNPGSNQPQHF.

V gene TRBV29-1 combines with J gene TRBJ2-7; D might be TRBD1 (6 bases). This CDR3 is 12 amino acids long. Trimming took 5 bases from V and 3 from J, leaving 11 bases between them. Germline loops: CDR1 SQVTM, CDR2 ANQGSEA. CDR3: CSVRQGNYEQYF. CDR3 sequence (DNA): TGCAGCGTTCGGCAGGGGAACTACGAGCAGTACTTC.

The chain has TRBV7-9 and TRBJ2-3; D uncertain. Germline CDR1 SEHNR, CDR2 FQNEAQ (reference sequence). Between the trimmed V and J ends, which lost 1 base and 0 bases, there was a span of 5 bases. This CDR3 is 14 amino acids long. CDR3 nucleotide sequence: TGTGCCAGCAGCTTAGACGGTAGCACAGATACGCAGTATTTT. It is translated as CASSLDGSTDTQYF.

This chain uses TRBV4-1 with TRBJ2-5, with D unresolved. The CDR3 is 17 residues long. V lost 0 bases and J lost 5, with 19 bases in between. CDR1 is MGHRA, CDR2 YSYEKL, per germline. CDR3 in amino acids: CASSQDVAEQLRETQYF. The CDR3 DNA is TGCGCCAGCAGCCAAGATGTGGCGGAACAACTGCGGGAGACCCAGTACTTC.

The V call is TRBV9, the J call TRBJ1-1; 10 nucleotides agree with TRBD1. CDR3 length equals 15 residues. V shed 1 base and J 6 bases; nucleotides not matched to a gene: 6. Germline values: CDR1 SGDLS, CDR2 YYNGEE. The CDR3 spells CASSVTGQGSPEAFF. CDR3 bases: TGTGCCAGCAGCGTAACGGGACAGGGGAGCCCTGAAGCTTTCTTT.

The rearrangement joins TRBV19 to TRBJ1-2; 12 nucleotides agree with TRBD1. From germline, CDR1 is LNHDA and CDR2 SQIVND (reference sequence). The V segment lost 5 bases and the J segment 4 bases; nucleotides outside the gene matches: 8. The CDR3 has 16 residues. The CDR3 spells CASSPRDRGRGYGYTF. The CDR3 region has the DNA TGTGCCAGTAGTCCCCGGGACAGGGGGCGCGGCTATGGCTACACCTTC.

This chain links TRBV5-1 with TRBJ1-4, with D perhaps matching TRBD1 (6 bases). Germline-derived CDR1 and CDR2 are SGHRS and YFSETQ. This CDR3 has 15 amino acids. Trimming removed 4 bases at V and 8 bases at J, with 18 bases between. CDR3 loop: CASSEMGGPGEKLFF. As DNA, the CDR3 is TGCGCCAGCAGCGAAATGGGGGGGCCTGGGGAAAAACTGTTTTTT.

V and J are TRBV10-3 and TRBJ1-2; no reliable D call. Deletions cut 2 bases from V and 4 bases from J, with 5 bases between. Germline V lookup: CDR1 ENHRY, CDR2 SYGVKD. The CDR3 is made up of 12 amino acids. The CDR3 bases are TGTGCCATCAGTGAGGGGCTCTATGGCTACACCTTC. Translation: CAISEGLYGYTF.

For the CDR3, the DNA is TGTGCCAGCATGAAAACAGGGGCCGGGGAGCTGTTTTTT. It encodes CASMKTGAGELFF. The V and J genes are TRBV6-1 and TRBJ2-2, with TRBD1 identical over 7 bases. J lost 6 bases, V lost 7 bases, and 5 bases had no gene match. The CDR3 is made up of 13 amino acids. CDR1 MNHNS and CDR2 SASEGT come from the germline V gene.

The chain joins TRBV6-1 to TRBJ1-4; TRBD1 aligns across 7 bases. J lost 5 bases, V lost 3 bases, and 9 bases had no gene match. In germline, CDR1 is MNHNS, CDR2 SASEGT. The CDR3 covers 16 residues. The CDR3 protein is CASSDFAGQRNEKLFF. The CDR3 DNA follows: TGTGCCAGCAGTGACTTCGCGGGACAGCGAAATGAAAAACTGTTTTTT.